A single sample is the source of the 20 T cell receptor beta chains below, sequenced in a study of Tregs in tolerant kidney transplant recipients. Assay used: immunoSEQ multiplex PCR; TCRdb lists only in-frame clones, some missing. Among 85,000 to 90,000 clones, approximately 90% were seen once, and the ten largest hold roughly 4.3%. Input material: CD8+ T cells from blood. Receptor source: a human donor in good health.

This chain links TRBV15 with TRBJ1-1, with 11 bases lining up with TRBD1. V dropped 3 bases and J dropped 5; count of bases not matched to a gene: 2. Germline CDR1 LNHNV, CDR2 YYDKDF (reference sequence). The CDR3 spans 14 residues. CDR3 in DNA: TGTGCCACCAGCAGGGACAGGGGGCATACTGAAGCTTTCTTT. Amino acid sequence: CATSRDRGHTEAFF.

The rearrangement uses TRBV27 and TRBJ1-4, with a tentative D call TRBD1 (6 bases). Trimming took off 6 bases at V and 2 bases at J, with 10 bases between the two ends. The CDR3 runs 14 residues. In germline, CDR1 is MNHEY, CDR2 SMNVEV (reference sequence). CDR3 amino acids: CASRRGATNEKLFF. In nucleotides, the CDR3 is TGTGCCAGCAGAAGGGGGGCCACTAATGAAAAACTGTTTTTT.

The chain's CDR3 is CASSHKTGVNEKLFF. The DNA of the CDR3 is TGCGCCAGCAGCCACAAGACAGGGGTTAATGAAAAACTGTTTTTT. The chain couples TRBV4-1 to TRBJ1-4; 8 positions agree with TRBD1. Germline V gene sequence: CDR1 MGHRA, CDR2 YSYEKL. The CDR3 is 15 amino acids. Losses at the gene ends were 3 bases for V and 4 bases for J; bases not matched to a gene: 4.

The chain joins TRBV6-6 to TRBJ1-1; D perhaps matches TRBD1 (5 bases). Germline assignment: CDR1 MNHNY and CDR2 SVGAGI (reference sequence). V lost 2 bases and J 0 bases, leaving 13 bases between the germline ends. The CDR3 extends over 16 amino acids. CDR3 nucleotides: TGTGCCAGCAGTTACAGATCCGGGGGAATGAACACTGAAGCTTTCTTT. The encoded protein is CASSYRSGGMNTEAFF.

This sequence joins TRBV30 and TRBJ2-7; D possibly corresponds to TRBD1 (5 bases). Trimming took 0 bases from V and 5 from J, leaving 11 bases between them. The CDR3 runs 13 residues. Germline V gene lookup returns CDR1 GTSNPN and CDR2 SVGIG (reference sequence). CDR3 nucleotide sequence: TGTGCCTGGAGTGTAGGGGTTTCGAACGAGCAGTACTTC. This sequence encodes CAWSVGVSNEQYF.

The V gene is TRBV27, the J gene TRBJ2-7; TRBD2 aligns across 9 bases. V shed 5 bases, J shed 3 bases, and the junction held 8 bases outside the gene matches. The V gene's germline CDR1 is MNHEY and CDR2 SMNVEV (reference sequence). The CDR3 consists of 15 residues. In DNA, the CDR3 is TGTGCCAGCAGTCTAGGGCGGGGGGGCCTCTACGAGCAGTACTTC. It codes for CASSLGRGGLYEQYF.

The chain couples TRBV13 to TRBJ2-7; a possible D gene is TRBD1 (5 bases). Germline values: CDR1 PRHDT, CDR2 FYEKMQ (reference sequence). CDR3 length equals 12 residues. V was trimmed by 8 bases and J by 3 bases, leaving 11 bases between them. CDR3 loop: CASSREGYEQYF. The CDR3 nucleotides are TGTGCCAGCTCCAGGGAAGGCTACGAGCAGTACTTC.

The table lists this clone with a few counts. The CDR3 DNA reads TGTGCCAGCAGCGTAGAACTAGCGGTCGATGAGCAGTTCTTC. Encoded protein: CASSVELAVDEQFF. This rearrangement joins TRBV9 to TRBJ2-1, with 8 bases that match TRBD2. J lost 8 bases, V lost 0 bases, and 4 bases had no gene match. The CDR3 has 14 residues. CDR1 is SGDLS and CDR2 is YYNGEE in the germline V gene.

This chain uses TRBV18 with TRBJ2-7; D ambiguous. V was pared by 3 bases and J by 3 bases, with 9 bases between. From germline, CDR1 is KGHSH and CDR2 LQKENI. CDR3 size: 13 residues. The DNA of the CDR3 is TGTGCCAGCTCACCGCCGGAGATCTACGAGCAGTACTTC. Residues: CASSPPEIYEQYF.

The chain recombines TRBV27 with TRBJ2-1, with 13 bases aligning to TRBD2. From germline, CDR1 is MNHEY and CDR2 SMNVEV (reference sequence). CDR3 length: 14 residues. The junction had 8 bases not matched to a gene; V was cut back by 6 bases and J by 12 bases. DNA for the CDR3: TGTGCCAGCAGCTCCGGACTAGCGGGAGTTTGGCAGTTCTTC. Its protein product is CASSSGLAGVWQFF.

The chain employs TRBV9 and TRBJ2-7; 12 bases fit TRBD2. Germline CDR1 and CDR2: SGDLS and YYNGEE. This CDR3 is built from 14 residues. The junction had 2 bases not matched to a gene; V was cut back by 2 bases and J by 5 bases. For the CDR3, the DNA is TGTGCCAGCAGCGTCGGACTAGCGGGAAACGAGCAGTACTTC. Translated, it gives CASSVGLAGNEQYF.

The V call is TRBV4-2, the J call TRBJ2-1, with TRBD2 identical over 14 bases. There are 19 residues in the CDR3. Germline CDR1 and CDR2: LGHNA and YNFKEQ. The ends lost 1 base at V and 0 bases at J; junction bases unmatched: 5. The chain's CDR3 is CASSQVGTSGGSSYNEQFF. CDR3 nucleotide sequence: TGTGCCAGCAGCCAAGTTGGGACTAGCGGGGGAAGCTCCTACAATGAGCAGTTCTTC.

This clone was detected only once. The chain joins TRBV6-5 to TRBJ1-5; the D is unclear. The CDR3 covers 13 residues. The germline V gene has CDR1 MNHEY and CDR2 SVGAGI. V lost 8 bases, J lost 2 bases, and 10 bases lay in between. CDR3 protein: CASRGDRNQPQHF. In DNA form, the CDR3 reads TGTGCCAGCCGTGGGGATCGCAATCAGCCCCAGCATTTT.

V gene TRBV9 combines with J gene TRBJ1-2; maybe TRBD1 (5 bases). Trimming took 2 bases from V and 4 from J, leaving 15 bases between them. The CDR3 spans 15 residues. Germline values: CDR1 SGDLS, CDR2 YYNGEE. The CDR3 region is CASSVSGGVSYGYTF. The CDR3 DNA sequence: TGTGCCAGCAGCGTGTCCGGGGGGGTTAGCTATGGCTACACCTTC.

The chain links TRBV5-6 to TRBJ2-7; TRBD1 matches at 10 bases. V was clipped by 4 bases and J by 7 bases; unmatched bases: 11. The CDR3 consists of 15 residues. Germline values: CDR1 SGHDT, CDR2 YYEEEE. CDR3: CASSPPGQGSGEQYF. The CDR3 bases are TGTGCCAGCAGCCCACCGGGACAGGGGTCTGGGGAGCAGTACTTC.

The V call is TRBV5-6, the J call TRBJ1-5; 8 bases fit TRBD1. CDR1 and CDR2 from the germline V gene are SGHDT and YYEEEE. This CDR3 is built from 15 residues. Germline trimming cut 4 bases from V and 7 bases from J; bases unmatched to any gene: 10. In DNA, the CDR3 is TGTGCCAGCAGCAGGGGACCAGGGGGCTTACAGCCCCAGCATTTT. It is translated as CASSRGPGGLQPQHF.

A word on this clone: Its ends do not fully match the called genes, so a read error is possible. The rearrangement joins TRBV7-9 to TRBJ1-2, with a weak D call TRBD1 (5 bases). CDR1 and CDR2 (germline): SEHNR, FQNEAQ (reference sequence). The CDR3 is 16 amino acids. Written as DNA, the CDR3 is TGTGCCAGCAGCCCCATTACAGGAGGAGCTAATTATGGCTACACCTTC. It encodes CASSPITGGANYGYTF.

Written as DNA, the CDR3 is TGTGCCAGCAGTTTCCTCATACAGGGGGCCCTAGGCTACGAGCAGTACTTC. This sequence encodes CASSFLIQGALGYEQYF. The chain has TRBV27 and TRBJ2-5; 9 nucleotides align to TRBD1. The last part of the DNA fits TRBJ2-7 better; the J call may be wrong. This CDR3 has 17 residues. CDR1 MNHEY and CDR2 SMNVEV come from the germline V gene (reference sequence).

In its sample, this clone was seen a few times. This chain connects TRBV27 to TRBJ1-2; D is possibly TRBD1 (6 bases). Germline V gene sequence: CDR1 MNHEY, CDR2 SMNVEV (reference sequence). CDR3 length: 13 residues. V was trimmed by 5 bases and J by 8 bases, leaving 15 bases between them. The CDR3 DNA is TGTGCCAGCAGTCCGGCAGGGGCGGTAGGCTACACCTTC. It translates to CASSPAGAVGYTF.

The rearrangement joins TRBV23-1 to TRBJ1-1; 7 bases are shared with TRBD1. TRBV23-1 is filed as an ORF, its function uncertain. V dropped 4 bases and J dropped 4; count of bases not matched to a gene: 12. CDR3 size: 16 residues. The CDR3, as DNA: TGCGCCAGCAGTCCCCCCAGGGGGTTATGGGGCACTGAAGCTTTCTTT. Encoded protein: CASSPPRGLWGTEAFF.